This entry lists 21 T cell receptor beta chains sequenced from one sample in a study of cytomegalovirus exposure and HLA in healthy donors. Amplification used 60 Vbeta primers and 13 Jbeta primers. The assay was immunoSEQ multiplex PCR, and TCRdb's table has in-frame clones only and misses some. This table has some 150,000 clones, more than 60% appearing once. Source material: PBMCs. The receptors originated from a female donor in good health and CMV-seronegative.

The CDR3 loop is CASSSWTGSYGYTF. CDR3 sequence (DNA): TGTGCCAGCAGTTCCTGGACAGGGAGCTATGGCTACACCTTC. The chain carries TRBV28 and TRBJ1-2; TRBD1 aligns across 8 bases. The V segment lost 4 bases and the J segment 4 bases; nucleotides outside the gene matches: 5. The CDR3 runs to 14 residues. Germline V CDR1 and CDR2: MDHEN, SYDVKM.

V usage is TRBV12-5 and J usage is TRBJ2-3, with 8 positions matching TRBD1. CDR3 length equals 14 residues. Germline-derived CDR1 and CDR2 are LGHNT and FRNRAP. V was clipped by 5 bases and J by 2 bases; unmatched bases: 3. CDR3 protein: CASGSRGPTDTQYF. DNA for the CDR3: TGTGCTAGTGGTAGCAGGGGGCCCACAGATACGCAGTATTTT.

This rearrangement joins TRBV13 to TRBJ2-6; 7 bases line up with TRBD1. Germline loops: CDR1 PRHDT, CDR2 FYEKMQ (reference sequence). The CDR3 loop spans 17 amino acids. Trimming at V came to 5 bases and at J to 1 base, leaving 8 bases not matched to a gene. In DNA form, the CDR3 reads TGTGCCAGCAGCCCCGGGATGACAGGGTCTGGGGCCAACGTCCTGACTTTC. It encodes CASSPGMTGSGANVLTF.

For the CDR3, the DNA is TGTGCCAGCAGTACAAATTTGAACACTGAAGCTTTCTTT. Protein sequence: CASSTNLNTEAFF. The chain employs TRBV28 and TRBJ1-1; D is uncertain. V dropped 5 bases and J dropped 0 bases, with 7 bases sitting between them. The CDR3 has 13 amino acids. Germline V CDR1 and CDR2: MDHEN, SYDVKM.

V usage is TRBV7-2 and J usage is TRBJ2-3, with 9 bases lining up with TRBD2. With V trimmed by 8 bases and J by 7 bases, 16 bases remained unmatched. The germline V gene encodes CDR1 SGHTA and CDR2 FQGNSA. There are 16 residues in the CDR3. In nucleotides, the CDR3 is TGTGCCAGCGCGAGGGGGCATGCTAGCGGGATATATACGCAGTATTTT. Translated: CASARGHASGIYTQYF.

The genes are TRBV18 and TRBJ2-7; perhaps TRBD2 as D (7 bases). V lost 6 bases to trimming and J lost 6 bases, with 12 bases between them. CDR1 is KGHSH and CDR2 is LQKENI in the germline V gene. This CDR3 has 12 amino acids. The CDR3 reads CASSGGGLEQYF. The CDR3 nucleotides are TGTGCCAGCTCTGGGGGGGGGCTCGAGCAGTACTTC.

This chain uses TRBV10-1 with TRBJ2-2; D may be TRBD2 (6 bases). Germline CDR1 reads WNHNN; CDR2 reads SYGVQD (reference sequence). The CDR3 sequence is 15 residues long. V lost 3 bases, J lost 1 base, and 9 bases lay in between. DNA of the CDR3: TGCGCCAGCAGTGAAAGGGACTTGAACACCGGGGAGCTGTTTTTT. Its translation is CASSERDLNTGELFF.

This chain joins TRBV30 and TRBJ2-7, with D unclear. V lost 0 bases and J lost 3, with 9 bases in between. The CDR3 runs to 13 residues. Germline values: CDR1 GTSNPN, CDR2 SVGIG (reference sequence). CDR3 loop: CAWSVPPFYEQYF. CDR3 in DNA: TGTGCCTGGAGTGTCCCCCCGTTCTACGAGCAGTACTTC.

CDR3 protein: CASSAGQGAYGYTF. DNA of the CDR3: TGTGCCAGCAGTGCCGGACAGGGGGCCTATGGCTACACCTTC. The chain links TRBV6-1 to TRBJ1-2, with 11 bases fitting TRBD1. The CDR3 is 14 amino acids. The V gene's germline CDR1 is MNHNS and CDR2 SASEGT. Unmatched junction bases numbered 2, after V lost 4 bases and J lost 4 bases.

This clone was seen a few times. The chain couples TRBV2 to TRBJ1-6; D may be TRBD1 (5 bases). CDR1 is SNHLY, CDR2 FYNNEI, per germline. The CDR3 contains 14 residues. Trimming stripped 8 bases from V and 7 bases from J, with 15 bases between. DNA of the CDR3: TGTGCCAGCTTTTGGGGCATGGGAAATTCACCCCTCCACTTT. The encoded protein is CASFWGMGNSPLHF.

This clone was picked up a small number of times. The chain couples TRBV7-7 to TRBJ2-2; 8 bases agree with TRBD2. CDR1 is SSHAT and CDR2 is FNYEAQ in the germline V gene (reference sequence). This CDR3 spans 16 amino acids. With 0 bases clipped from V and 7 bases from J, the junction kept 7 bases outside the gene matches. The CDR3 region is CASSLAAGEVSGELFF. The CDR3 DNA is TGTGCCAGCAGCTTAGCAGCGGGGGAAGTCAGCGGGGAGCTGTTTTTT.

The chain has TRBV19 and TRBJ1-2; a weak D match, TRBD1 (6 bases). Germline CDR1 reads LNHDA; CDR2 reads SQIVND (reference sequence). V dropped 3 bases and J dropped 4 bases, with 15 bases sitting between them. This CDR3 region has 15 residues. The CDR3 DNA is TGTGCCAGTAGTATTCACCAACAGGGAACCTATGGCTACACCTTC. It specifies CASSIHQQGTYGYTF.

In its sample, this clone was seen a few times. The same CDR3 arises from other DNA sequences in this sample as well. This sequence joins TRBV28 and TRBJ1-1; D not resolved. Germline V gives CDR1 MDHEN, CDR2 SYDVKM. The V end lost 3 bases, the J end lost 1 base, and 3 bases lay between the germline ends. The CDR3 length is 12 residues. CDR3 coding DNA: TGTGCCAGCAGTTTCAGGAACACTGAAGCTTTCTTT. Protein product: CASSFRNTEAFF.

This chain links TRBV19 with TRBJ2-7; possibly TRBD1 for D (5 bases). Germline V lookup: CDR1 LNHDA, CDR2 SQIVND (reference sequence). The CDR3 has 18 residues. Deletions cut 3 bases from V and 0 bases from J, with 21 bases between. CDR3 region: CASSIGSAGWLFSYEQYF. The DNA for the CDR3 is TGTGCCAGTAGTATTGGTTCTGCAGGGTGGTTGTTCTCCTACGAGCAGTACTTC. The full variable domain, its missing parts supplied by reference TRBV19 and TRBJ2-7, is DGGITQSPKYLFRKEGQNVTLSCEQNLNHDAMYWYRQDPGQGLRLIYYSQIVNDFQKGDIAEGYSVSREKKESFPLTVTSAQKNPTAFYLCASSIGSAGWLFSYEQYFGPGTRLTVT.

This clone appeared once. The CDR3 is CAISFGGVNSPLHF. DNA for the CDR3: TGTGCCATCTCCTTTGGAGGGGTAAATTCACCCCTCCACTTT. The rearrangement uses TRBV10-3 and TRBJ1-6; the D gene is possibly TRBD1 (5 bases). Trimming removed 8 bases from V and 7 bases from J, with 15 bases in between. The CDR3 is 14 amino acids. Germline values: CDR1 ENHRY, CDR2 SYGVKD.

This clone was picked up one time. J is TRBJ2-6 and V is TRBV7-8; 10 bases are a match to TRBD2. Per the germline V gene, CDR1 is SGHVS and CDR2 is FQNEAQ. V trimming: 2 bases; J trimming: 0 bases; junction bases outside the gene matches: 4. CDR3 length: 18 amino acids. CDR3 in DNA: TGTGCCAGCAGCTTATGGACTAGCGGCTTCTCTGGGGCCAACGTCCTGACTTTC. It codes for CASSLWTSGFSGANVLTF.

The V call is TRBV16, the J call TRBJ2-5; D is possibly TRBD2 (5 bases). In germline, CDR1 is KGHSY, CDR2 FQNENV. The CDR3 totals 15 residues. V lost 2 bases, J lost 5 bases, and 15 bases lay in between. Here the CDR3 DNA reads TGTGCCAGCAGCCAAACGGCCTTGTCGGGGGAGACCCAGTACTTC. Its protein product is CASSQTALSGETQYF.

The genes are TRBV5-4 and TRBJ1-2; a possible D gene is TRBD1 (6 bases). This CDR3 is built from 15 residues. V gave up 4 bases and J gave up 3 bases, with 16 bases separating them. CDR1 SGHNT and CDR2 YYREEE come from the germline V gene (reference sequence). CDR3 DNA sequence: TGTGCCAGCAGCCCGCCCATACAGGGTGACTATGGCTACACCTTC. Amino acids: CASSPPIQGDYGYTF.

V gene TRBV7-9 combines with J gene TRBJ1-2; 7 positions match TRBD1. Germline assignment: CDR1 SEHNR and CDR2 FQNEAQ (reference sequence). CDR3 length: 16 residues. J lost 8 bases, V lost 4 bases, and 16 bases had no gene match. The DNA of the CDR3 is TGTGCCAGCAGCTCGGCCGGGACAGATCCTTCGAGCGGCTACACCTTC. This codes for CASSSAGTDPSSGYTF.

This chain links TRBV11-1 with TRBJ2-5; 9 bases fit TRBD2. There are 14 residues in the CDR3. Germline CDR1 and CDR2: SGHAT and FQDESV (reference sequence). With 3 bases clipped from V and 7 bases from J, the junction kept 6 bases outside the gene matches. Here the CDR3 reads CASSFSSGEGTQYF. The CDR3, as DNA: TGTGCCAGCAGCTTCTCTAGCGGGGAAGGGACCCAGTACTTC.

As concerns this clone: One junction end does not reproduce the germline sequence, and a read error may be involved. The rearrangement links TRBV7-7 to TRBJ1-1; D unresolved. Germline CDR1 SSHAT, CDR2 FNYEAQ (reference sequence). CDR3 length equals 13 residues. DNA for the CDR3: TGTGCTAGCAGCTTAGACACCGGGACTGAAGCTTTCTTT. Its protein product is CASSLDTGTEAFF.